This TCR beta chain was retrieved from a study of HIV-infected children after antiretroviral therapy interruption. Unique molecular identifiers were included in an RNA-based 3' RACE TCR library. TCRdb reprocessed the 3' RACE reads with MiXCR, giving one entry per CDR3 protein. Of about 89,000 distinct CDR3 sequences detected, roughly 6.7% appear once; the ten largest clones hold roughly 1%. Many counts were recorded for this clonotype. V dropped 3 bases and J dropped 0 bases, with 4 bases sitting between them. CDR3 length equals 12 residues. CDR1 and CDR2 from the germline V gene are SGHRS and YFSETQ. The treatment is: PENTA 11 planned treatment interruption arm or continuous ART arm. Naive CD4+ CD45RA+ CD45RO- T cells were sorted from thawed PBMCs.

The gene calls are TRBV5-1 and TRBJ2-7, with D unclear. The TCR comes from a pool of human donors with HIV. This sample comprised CD45RA+ CD4+ T cells from PBMCs, pooled from several time points, obtained from a donor given antiretroviral therapy, either interrupted or continuous. Subset meaning: naive CD4+ CD45RA+ CD45RO- T cells. CDR3 protein: CASSSTSYEQYF. As DNA, the CDR3 is TGCGCCAGCAGCTCCACCTCCTACGAGCAGTACTTC.